This TCR beta chain comes out of a study of cytomegalovirus exposure and HLA in healthy donors. Looking at the study overall: Earlier sequencing of some 190 million T cells yielded about 120 million unique TCR beta sequences. Unique TCRs from HLA-typed donors, roughly 87 million of them, were held in an early data release.

General observations from the study: For most TCR beta V segments, an earlier analysis put the productive rate at about 87% or about 30% of the time. Among TCR beta chains, those listed as cytomegalovirus-associated numbered over 150.

This PCR relied on a set of 60 Vbeta primers and 13 Jbeta primers. Only in-frame clones appear in the TCRdb table, and some are missing; sequencing was by immunoSEQ multiplex PCR. The data hold more than 95,000 clones, with around 62% observed a single time. V was shortened by 3 bases and J by 5 bases, with 18 bases between the two germline ends. Looked up from germline, CDR1 is SGHRS and CDR2 is YFSETQ. The CDR3 loop spans 15 amino acids. A single count supports this clone. Its antigen remains unidentified. This receptor was identified in a woman aged 40-49 years in good health and CMV-seropositive. Material: PBMCs. The rearrangement uses TRBV5-1 and TRBJ2-7; D possibly corresponds to TRBD1 (5 bases). The CDR3 spells CASSWGSGYPNEQYF. CDR3 nucleotide sequence: TGCGCCAGCAGCTGGGGCTCCGGGTATCCTAACGAGCAGTACTTC.